One sample yielded the 3 T cell receptor beta chains listed below, sequenced in a study of cytomegalovirus exposure and HLA in healthy donors. PCR used 60 Vbeta primers and 13 Jbeta primers. This table comes from immunoSEQ multiplex PCR, and its TCRdb copy is limited to in-frame clones, with some not included. The sample yields around 120,000 clones, around 80% seen once. Sequenced material: PBMCs. The receptor set was obtained from a woman in her thirties or forties in good health and CMV-seronegative.

This clone was seen only once. V usage is TRBV5-6 and J usage is TRBJ1-2; possible D gene TRBD1, 6 bases. Trimming left V 4 bases short and J 3 bases short, with 22 bases between. Germline V lookup: CDR1 SGHDT, CDR2 YYEEEE. This CDR3 region has 17 residues. The CDR3 protein is CASSVGTRPTSDYGYTF. The CDR3 nucleotides read TGTGCCAGCAGCGTCGGGACACGACCCACTTCGGACTATGGCTACACCTTC.

This clone has just one count. The J gene is TRBJ2-5, the V gene TRBV5-1; TRBD2 is a possible D gene (5 bases). Germline loops: CDR1 SGHRS, CDR2 YFSETQ. The CDR3 consists of 15 residues. V was shortened by 0 bases and J by 2 bases, with 11 bases between the two germline ends. The CDR3 protein is CASSLAAVAQETQYF. CDR3 in DNA: TGCGCCAGCAGCTTGGCGGCAGTAGCGCAAGAGACCCAGTACTTC.

The gene calls are TRBV4-1 and TRBJ2-2, with 10 bases fitting TRBD2. V lost 0 bases to trimming and J lost 3 bases; unmatched junction nucleotides: 7. The CDR3 runs 18 residues. CDR1 is MGHRA and CDR2 is YSYEKL in the germline V gene. CDR3 nucleotides: TGCGCCAGCAGCCAAGATAGGGTAGCGGGGGGACACACCGGGGAGCTGTTTTTT. Its protein is CASSQDRVAGGHTGELFF.